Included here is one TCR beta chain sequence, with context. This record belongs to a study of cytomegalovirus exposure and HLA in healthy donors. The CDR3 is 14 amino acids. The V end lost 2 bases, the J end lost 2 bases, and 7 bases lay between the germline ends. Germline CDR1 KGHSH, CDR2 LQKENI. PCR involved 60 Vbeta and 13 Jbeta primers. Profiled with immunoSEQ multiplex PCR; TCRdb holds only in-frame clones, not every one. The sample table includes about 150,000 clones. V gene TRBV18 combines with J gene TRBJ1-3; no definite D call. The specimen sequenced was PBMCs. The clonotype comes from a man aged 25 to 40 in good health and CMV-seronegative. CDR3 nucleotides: TGTGCCAGCTCACCAGCGGGAGCTGGAAACACCATATATTTT. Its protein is CASSPAGAGNTIYF.